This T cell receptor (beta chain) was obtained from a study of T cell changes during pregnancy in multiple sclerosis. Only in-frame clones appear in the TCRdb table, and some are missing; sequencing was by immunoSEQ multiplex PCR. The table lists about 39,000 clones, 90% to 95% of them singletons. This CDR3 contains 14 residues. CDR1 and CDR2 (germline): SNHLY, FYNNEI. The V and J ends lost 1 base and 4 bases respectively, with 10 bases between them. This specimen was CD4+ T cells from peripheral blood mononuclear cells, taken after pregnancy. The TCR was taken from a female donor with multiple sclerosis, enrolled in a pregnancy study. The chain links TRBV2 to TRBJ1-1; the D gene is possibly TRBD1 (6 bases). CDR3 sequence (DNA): TGTGCCAGCAGTGAAGACAGGGTACCCACTGAAGCTTTCTTT. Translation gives CASSEDRVPTEAFF.